The clone carrying this T cell receptor (beta chain) came up many times. Its antigen is not known. The germline V gene encodes CDR1 SGHKS and CDR2 YYEKEE (reference sequence). Unmatched junction bases numbered 5, after V lost 3 bases and J lost 8 bases. CDR3 length: 14 residues. The time point denotes: persistent/refractory GD, antithyroid drugs over 5 years with positive TRAb. After RNA was extracted from PBMCs, the TCR library was made from it. Patients met American Thyroid Association criteria for Graves' disease. These data are taken from a study of regulatory T cells in long-lasting Graves disease. Study outcomes and limitations: The study found lower TCR diversity in persistent Graves' patients than in newly diagnosed ones. Among samples with persistent disease, TRBV28, TRBJ1-2 and TRBJ2-5 were favored.

The TCR beta library used iRepertoire HTBI primers with Arm-PCR amplification of CDR3. Authors' methods: Across samples, 60 to 75 TRBV and more than 13 TRBJ segments were found. TCRdb reprocessed the multiplex PCR reads with MiXCR, giving one entry per CDR3 protein. The V and J calls reflect TCRdb's pipeline rather than the authors' work. The sample lists about 310,000 distinct CDR3 sequences; around 21% were seen once. This receptor was obtained from a female donor with Graves disease. The sample in question was peripheral blood mononuclear cells (PBMCs), obtained when the disease was refractory, from a patient treated with antithyroid drugs. This chain connects TRBV5-5 to TRBJ1-4; 9 nucleotides match TRBD1. CDR3 bases: TGTGCCAGCAGCTACCGACAGGGGGACGAAAAACTGTTTTTT. Translating gives CASSYRQGDEKLFF.